These T cell receptor beta chains were read from a single sample in a study of cytomegalovirus exposure and HLA in healthy donors. Sequenced by immunoSEQ multiplex PCR; TCRdb stores in-frame clones only, minus some. The table records approximately 75,000 clones, about 72% of them present only once. The specimen sequenced was PBMCs. The receptors were sampled from a man in his forties or fifties in good health and CMV-seropositive. Both conserved end residues are part of each CDR3. D genes are given only for firm matches. Size is omitted from some rows. Given values are once, few, many or a class for expanded clones.

j_call v_call clone_size d_call cdr3_nt cdr3_aa
TRBJ2-7 TRBV11-2 - - TGTGCCAGCAGCTTAGGGCATGAGCAGTACTTC CASSLGHEQYF
TRBJ2-5 TRBV11-3 few TRBD1 TGTGCCAGCAGACGCCCCGGGACAGGGGACAGGCAAGAGACCCAGTACTTC CASRRPGTGDRQETQYF
TRBJ2-2 TRBV4-2 - TRBD1 TGTGCCAGCAGCCAAGGTCTTCGGGACAGGGGCTCCGGGGAGCTGTTTTTT CASSQGLRDRGSGELFF
TRBJ2-2 TRBV19 - - TGTGCCAGTAGTATAGTTCTCGGGGAGCTGTTTTTT CASSIVLGELFF
TRBJ2-6 TRBV10-3 - TRBD2 TGTGCCATCAGTGAGTCGAATAGCGGGGCGATCTCTGGGGCCAACGTCCTGACTTTC CAISESNSGAISGANVLTF
TRBJ2-4 TRBV7-2 - - TGTGCCAGCAGCGACCTCCGAGGGAAAAACATTCAGTACTTC CASSDLRGKNIQYF
TRBJ1-5 TRBV4-1 - - TGCGCCAGCAGATGGACGGACTCTAGCAATCAGCCCCAGCATTTT CASRWTDSSNQPQHF
TRBJ1-2 TRBV2 - - TGTGCCAGCAACCGCCAGGGCATATACTATGGCTACACCTTC CASNRQGIYYGYTF
TRBJ1-1 TRBV11-3 - - TGTGCCAGCAGCCCGAGAAGACAGTTTCGGACTGAAGCTTTCTTT CASSPRRQFRTEAFF
TRBJ2-2 TRBV19 - TRBD1 TGTGCCAGTAGTAAGGACAGGTCCGGGGAGCTGTTTTTT CASSKDRSGELFF
TRBJ1-6 TRBV5-8 - - TGTGCCAGCAGCTTGGGCGACAGGTCCGATTCACCCCTCCACTTT CASSLGDRSDSPLHF
TRBJ1-1 TRBV5-1 - TRBD1 TGCGCCAGCAGCCCAACCGGGACAGGCGACACTGAAGCTTTCTTT CASSPTGTGDTEAFF
TRBJ1-1 TRBV2 - - TGTGCCAGCAGTTACAGTGTGAACACTGAAGCTTTCTTT CASSYSVNTEAFF
TRBJ2-3 TRBV9 - - TGTGCCAGCAGCGTAGCGGGAGCGGCAGATACGCAGTATTTT CASSVAGAADTQYF
TRBJ1-4 TRBV7-6 few - TGTGCCAGCTCCCGGGAGTATTCTAATGAAAAACTGTTTTTT CASSREYSNEKLFF
TRBJ1-2 TRBV6-1 - - TGTGCCAGCAGTGCACGGACACCCTATGGCTACACCTTC CASSARTPYGYTF
TRBJ2-2 TRBV28 - TRBD1 TGTGCCAGCAGTATAGGGGACAGGGCCACCGGGGAGCTGTTTTTT CASSIGDRATGELFF
TRBJ1-1 TRBV9 few - TGTGCCAGCAGCCGACCAGGGGAAACTGAAGCTTTCTTT CASSRPGETEAFF
TRBJ2-5 TRBV29-1 - TRBD1 TGCAGCACGGGGACAGGTACTGAGACCCAGTACTTC CSTGTGTETQYF
TRBJ2-5 TRBV5-6 - - TGTGCCAGCAGCTTGGGGGCTGGACAGAGCCTGGGGACCCAGTACTTC CASSLGAGQSLGTQYF
TRBJ2-5 TRBV7-2 - TRBD1 TGTGCCAGCAGCTTACGGACAGGGCAAGAGACCCAGTACTTC CASSLRTGQETQYF
TRBJ2-7 TRBV28 - TRBD2 TGTGCCAGCAGATTCCGGGGGGAGACCTACGAGCAGTACTTC CASRFRGETYEQYF
TRBJ2-5 TRBV13 - - TGTGCCAGCAGCCTAAAAGGCGGGGAGACCCAGTACTTC CASSLKGGETQYF
TRBJ1-4 TRBV2 - - TGTGCCAGCAGTGGAGGGGGAAGGGGTCGTGAAAAACTGTTTTTT CASSGGGRGREKLFF
TRBJ2-3 TRBV5-4 - TRBD2 TGTGCCAGCAGCTCCGAACTAGCGGCCCTGGATACGCAGTATTTT CASSSELAALDTQYF
TRBJ2-3 TRBV5-1 - - TGCGCCAGCAGCGAACGGGGATGGGATACGCAGTATTTT CASSERGWDTQYF
TRBJ2-7 TRBV4-1 - - TGCGCCAGCAGCCAAGGTGACACCGCCTACGAGCAGTACTTC CASSQGDTAYEQYF
TRBJ1-5 TRBV15 few TRBD1 TGTGCCACCAGCAGGCGACAGGGGAACCAGCCCCAGCATTTT CATSRRQGNQPQHF
TRBJ1-3 TRBV6-6 - TRBD1 TGTGCCAGCAGTTACTCCAACAGGGGGCAAGGAAACACCATATATTTT CASSYSNRGQGNTIYF
TRBJ1-6 TRBV6-1 - - TGTGCCAGCTCGGCGGGAAGCTCCTATAATTCACCCCTCCACTTT CASSAGSSYNSPLHF
TRBJ1-6 TRBV5-1 - - TGCGCCAGCAGCTTGGTGGCAGGGGCTAATTCACCCCTCCACTTT CASSLVAGANSPLHF
TRBJ2-1 TRBV18 - TRBD1 TGTGCCAGCTCACAGACAGGGGGGAATGGCAATGAGCAGTTCTTC CASSQTGGNGNEQFF
TRBJ1-6 TRBV5-6 - - TGTGCCAGCAGCTTGGCTGGGGGCTTCTATAATTCACCCCTCCACTTT CASSLAGGFYNSPLHF
TRBJ2-5 TRBV4-1 few - TGCGCCAGCAGCCAAGAGACTTCCTTTCTCGAGACCCAGTACTTC CASSQETSFLETQYF
TRBJ1-1 TRBV6-4 few - TGTGCCAGCAGTTACTCCCCAGGGGACACTGAAGCTTTCTTT CASSYSPGDTEAFF
TRBJ2-6 TRBV5-4 few TRBD1 TGTGCCAGCAGCCAGACGATGGACAGGGGTGGCGGGGCCAACGTCCTGACTTTC CASSQTMDRGGGANVLTF
TRBJ2-2 TRBV5-1 - - TGCGCCAGCAGCCTTTCAGGGGCCGGGGAGCTGTTTTTT CASSLSGAGELFF
TRBJ2-1 TRBV6-1 - - TGTGCCAGCAGTGATCGAGAGTACAATGAGCAGTTCTTC CASSDREYNEQFF
TRBJ2-7 TRBV2 - - TGTGCCAGCAGTGAAGACAGGGCCTACGAGCAGTACTTC CASSEDRAYEQYF
TRBJ2-7 TRBV21-1 - - TGTGCCAGCAGGGCAAGGGACATCTCCTACGAGCAGTACTTC CASRARDISYEQYF
TRBJ2-5 TRBV9 - TRBD2 TGTGCCAGCAGCCCCCGGCGGGAGGGCGGGGGAGTTGAGACCCAGTACTTC CASSPRREGGGVETQYF
TRBJ1-5 TRBV4-2 - TRBD1 TGTGCCAGCAGCCAAGAGTCACAGGGGAATCAGCCCCAGCATTTT CASSQESQGNQPQHF
TRBJ2-5 TRBV2 - - TGTGCCAGCAGTGAGAACAGGGAGGGGGAGACCCAGTACTTC CASSENREGETQYF
TRBJ1-2 TRBV4-1 - - TGCGCCAGCAGCCAAGGCCAGCGCGGCATCTATGGCTACACCTTC CASSQGQRGIYGYTF
TRBJ2-5 TRBV13 - TRBD2 TGTGCCAGCAGCAACTTTCCGGAACCGGGACTAGCGGGTTTGTCGGGTGAGACCCAGTACTTC CASSNFPEPGLAGLSGETQYF
TRBJ2-5 TRBV11-1 - - TGTGCCAGCAGCCTCAAGGGAGATAGCTTTGAGACCCAGTACTTC CASSLKGDSFETQYF
TRBJ1-1 TRBV6-6 - - TGTGCCAGCAGTTACTCATGGGGGCGGGAAGCTTTCTTT CASSYSWGREAFF